Presented here are 26 T cell receptor beta chains from one specimen sequenced in a study of metastatic and nonmetastatic thyroid tumors (dated by TCRdb to the early 2020s). The library was built by means of PCR. The sequencer listed for this sample is Illumina HiSeq 4000. TCRdb took the public reads, trimmed them with fastp at Q25, ran MiXCR for clone calling and kept in-frame beta chains. The sample yields some 15,000 clones; approximately 13% were counted once. More than 15% of the sample is taken by the ten largest. No patient had received any treatment before thyroid surgery. The source material was tumor tissue. All receptors derive from a female donor with papillary thyroid cancer or a benign thyroid nodule (not recorded which). Some clones in this sample may be carry-over from other donors' samples.

This clone was seen more than once but under ten times. This may stem from a read error, because a much larger clone lies one nucleotide away. V usage is TRBV2 and J usage is TRBJ1-4, with TRBD1 matching 7 bases. This CDR3 has 13 amino acids. The V gene's germline CDR1 is SNHLY and CDR2 FYNNEI. This CDR3 is CATHRDSNEELFF. The CDR3 DNA is TGTGCCACACACCGGGACAGTAATGAAGAACTGTTTTTT.

In its sample, this clone was seen many times. The chain recombines TRBV19 with TRBJ2-4; no clear D gene. The CDR3 is 15 residues long. Germline assignment: CDR1 LNHDA and CDR2 SQIVND (reference sequence). V dropped 5 bases and J dropped 0 bases, with 11 bases sitting between them. In DNA form, the CDR3 reads TGTGCCAGTAGTGAGGATCGCATAGCCAAAAACATTCAGTACTTC. This sequence encodes CASSEDRIAKNIQYF.

This clone was counted at least ten times. This chain's CDR3 is CSARARAGEKLFF. The DNA of the CDR3 is TGCAGTGCTAGGGCCCGCGCGGGGGAAAAACTGTTTTTT. The V call is TRBV20-1, the J call TRBJ1-4; D not resolved. Per germline, CDR1 DFQATT and CDR2 SNEGSKA (reference sequence). This CDR3 region has 13 residues. V lost 3 bases and J 8 bases, leaving 13 bases between the germline ends.

This clone rates as medium-sized (0.01 to 0.1%). The chain has TRBV5-6 and TRBJ2-7; maybe TRBD2 (6 bases). The CDR3 has 15 residues. V was pared by 5 bases and J by 2 bases, with 17 bases between. CDR1 is SGHDT and CDR2 is YYEEEE in the germline V gene. The CDR3 is CASSWSEGRTYEQYF. The DNA for the CDR3 is TGTGCCAGCAGTTGGTCGGAGGGGAGGACCTACGAGCAGTACTTC.

This clone is categorized as medium-sized. The chain uses TRBV19 and TRBJ2-5; tentatively, D is TRBD1 (6 bases). The CDR3 has 12 amino acids. Germline CDR1 LNHDA, CDR2 SQIVND (reference sequence). V was shortened by 10 bases and J by 7 bases, with 16 bases between the two germline ends. The CDR3, as DNA: TGTGCCAAAGACAGGCCTCAGGGGACCCAGTACTTC. It yields the protein CAKDRPQGTQYF.

This clone was observed at least ten times. The rearrangement uses TRBV6-1 and TRBJ2-3; TRBD1 matches at 8 bases. Trimming at V came to 5 bases and at J to 3 bases, leaving 7 bases not matched to a gene. The CDR3 covers 15 residues. The germline V gene encodes CDR1 MNHNS and CDR2 SASEGT. The CDR3 DNA reads as TGTGCCAGCAGTCTCCGACAGGGGAGGACAGATACGCAGTATTTT. Encoded protein: CASSLRQGRTDTQYF.

This clone was observed many times. The chain joins TRBV5-1 to TRBJ1-5; D remains ambiguous. This CDR3 comprises 15 residues. The germline gives CDR1 SGHRS, CDR2 YFSETQ. V shed 3 bases and J shed 1 base, with 11 bases lying between them. CDR3: CASSSSGSSNQPQHF. The CDR3 coding sequence is TGCGCCAGCAGCTCGTCCGGGTCGAGCAATCAGCCCCAGCATTTT.

This clone was picked up many times. The chain uses TRBV4-3 and TRBJ1-3, with 7 positions matching TRBD1. The germline gives CDR1 LGHNA, CDR2 YSLEER. This CDR3 is 14 amino acids long. The J segment lost 4 bases and the V segment lost 6 bases, leaving 6 bases of the junction unmatched. The CDR3 reads CASRKTGSGNTIYF. The CDR3 region has the DNA TGCGCCAGCAGGAAGACAGGGTCGGGAAACACCATATATTTT.

The sample holds one count of this clone. This chain joins TRBV20-1 and TRBJ2-1, with TRBD2 identical over 11 bases. Germline V lookup: CDR1 DFQATT, CDR2 SNEGSKA (reference sequence). The CDR3 runs to 18 residues. V was pared by 6 bases and J by 1 base, with 14 bases of the junction left unmatched. CDR3 sequence: CSAEPGTSGTISYNEQFF. CDR3 DNA sequence: TGCAGTGCCGAACCTGGGACTAGCGGAACCATTTCCTACAATGAGCAGTTCTTC.

This clone was detected ten times or more. This sequence joins TRBV12-3 or TRBV12-4 and TRBJ2-1; 15 nucleotides line up with TRBD2. V gave up 6 bases and J gave up 9 bases; unmatched junction bases: 9. The CDR3 consists of 16 residues. CDR3 region: CASRIGLAGGLGEQFF. CDR3 DNA: TGTGCCAGCAGGATTGGACTAGCGGGGGGGCTAGGTGAGCAGTTCTTC.

This clone has at least ten counts. V is TRBV4-1 and J is TRBJ2-7; weak D call: TRBD2 (7 bases). V was cut by 0 bases and J by 4 bases, with 10 bases left in between. The CDR3 totals 14 residues. CDR1 MGHRA and CDR2 YSYEKL come from the germline V gene. The CDR3 bases are TGCGCCAGCAGCCAAGACAGGGGAGGGTACGAGCAGTACTTC. Translating it yields CASSQDRGGYEQYF.

This sequence joins TRBV10-2 and TRBJ2-7; the D gene could be TRBD1 or TRBD2 (5 bases each). The V gene lost 4 bases and the J gene lost 2 bases, with 15 bases spanning the gap. The CDR3 totals 15 residues. CDR1 is WSHSY, CDR2 SAAADI, per germline. This CDR3 is CASSGPGTQAYEQYF. The CDR3 DNA follows: TGCGCCAGCAGTGGGCCCGGGACCCAGGCCTACGAGCAGTACTTC.

The V gene is TRBV6-1, the J gene TRBJ2-5, with 12 bases identical to TRBD2. The CDR3 extends over 15 amino acids. The V segment lost 8 bases and the J segment 7 bases; nucleotides outside the gene matches: 11. In germline, CDR1 is MNHNS, CDR2 SASEGT. The CDR3: CASGRTSGEGGTQYF. CDR3 DNA: TGTGCCAGCGGCCGGACTAGCGGGGAGGGGGGGACCCAGTACTTC.

This clone was found many times. The chain couples TRBV7-9 to TRBJ1-1, with unresolved D. CDR1 and CDR2 (germline): SEHNR, FQNEAQ (reference sequence). Trimming stripped 5 bases from V and 0 bases from J, with 13 bases between. The CDR3 is made up of 15 amino acids. The CDR3 DNA sequence: TGTGCCAGCAGCCTCCGGGGTCAGATGAACACTGAAGCTTTCTTT. Translating it yields CASSLRGQMNTEAFF.

The chain couples TRBV19 to TRBJ1-6, with D tentatively TRBD1 (5 bases). The CDR3 contains 14 residues. Trimming shortened V by 8 bases and J by 9 bases, and 17 bases separated the two germline ends. Germline CDR1 and CDR2: LNHDA and SQIVND (reference sequence). This CDR3 is CASGPAGSGSPLHF. As DNA, the CDR3 is TGTGCCAGTGGTCCTGCAGGGTCAGGTTCACCCCTCCACTTT.

The chain couples TRBV18 to TRBJ2-7, with D unclear. Germline loops: CDR1 KGHSH, CDR2 LQKENI. Between the trimmed V and J ends, which lost 1 base and 6 bases, there was a span of 7 bases. The CDR3 has 12 amino acids. This CDR3 reads CASSPLGVEQYF. CDR3 DNA: TGTGCCAGCTCACCACTTGGTGTCGAGCAGTACTTC.

This clone was observed many times. This clone may be a read error of a much larger clone one base away. The V and J genes are TRBV6-1 and TRBJ1-3; 8 nucleotides match TRBD1. This CDR3 has 15 residues. Germline CDR1 MNHNS, CDR2 SASEGT. The chain's CDR3 is CASSVRGPSGSTIYF. The CDR3 region has the DNA TGTGCCAGCAGTGTCAGGGGGCCCTCTGGAAGCACCATATATTTT.

This clone came up many times. V is TRBV16 and J is TRBJ2-1; 8 positions match TRBD2. The V gene end was trimmed by 4 bases and the J gene end by 3 bases; junction bases not matched to a gene: 20. This CDR3 region has 20 residues. Germline V gives CDR1 KGHSY, CDR2 FQNENV. Here the CDR3 reads CASSPRGGTVATGYYNEQFF. CDR3 DNA: TGTGCCAGCAGCCCTCGGGGGGGCACCGTCGCAACGGGGTACTACAATGAGCAGTTCTTC. Drawing the rest from reference TRBV16 and TRBJ2-1, the complete variable domain is GEEVAQTPKHLVRGEGQKAKLYCAPIKGHSYVFWYQQVLKNEFKFLISFQNENVFDETGMPKERFSAKCLPNSPCSLEIQATKLEDSAVYFCASSPRGGTVATGYYNEQFFGPGTRLTVL.

This clone has at least ten counts. The J gene is TRBJ1-6, the V gene TRBV9, with D unresolved. Germline CDR1 is SGDLS and CDR2 is YYNGEE. The V gene lost 0 bases and the J gene lost 5 bases, with 6 bases spanning the gap. The CDR3 is 14 residues long. In DNA, the CDR3 is TGTGCCAGCAGCGTAGGGTTTAATAATTCACCCCTCCACTTT. As protein: CASSVGFNNSPLHF.

This clone was seen repeatedly, ten times or more. The rearrangement joins TRBV3-1 to TRBJ2-1; 7 bases agree with TRBD2. There are 13 residues in the CDR3. With V trimmed by 4 bases and J by 8 bases, 5 bases remained unmatched. The germline V gene encodes CDR1 LGHDT and CDR2 YNNKEL (reference sequence). The DNA of the CDR3 is TGTGCCAGCAGCCTCGGACTAGTGGATGAGCAGTTCTTC. Its protein is CASSLGLVDEQFF.

At least ten counts were recorded for this clone. The junction does not match germline at one end; this may be a read error. The V call is TRBV7-8, the J call TRBJ2-7; a weak D match, TRBD1 (6 bases). CDR1 SGHVS and CDR2 FQNEAQ come from the germline V gene. The CDR3 loop spans 16 amino acids. CDR3 amino acids: CASSSPGTGHPYGQYF. CDR3 nucleotide sequence: TGTGCCAGCAGCTCTCCGGGGACGGGACACCCCTACGGGCAGTACTTC.

The count of this clone is one. The J gene is TRBJ1-2, the V gene TRBV20-1; 8 positions match TRBD1. V lost 5 bases, J lost 6 bases, and 11 bases stayed unmatched. The CDR3 sequence is 14 residues long. The germline gives CDR1 DFQATT, CDR2 SNEGSKA (reference sequence). The CDR3 sequence is CSAPVTGTGDGYTF. As DNA, the CDR3 is TGCAGTGCTCCAGTTACAGGGACAGGCGATGGCTACACCTTC.

This clone was recorded many times. The same CDR3 is also encoded by other DNA sequences in this sample. The chain combines TRBV5-1 with TRBJ2-3, with 9 nucleotides matching TRBD2. Looked up from germline, CDR1 is SGHRS and CDR2 is YFSETQ. The CDR3 covers 15 residues. J was trimmed by 6 bases and V by 5 bases; bases with no gene match: 10. This CDR3 is CASSPMAGGLDTQYF. In DNA, the CDR3 is TGCGCCAGCAGTCCTATGGCGGGGGGGCTCGATACGCAGTATTTT.

This clone was observed at least ten times. This chain uses TRBV12-3 or TRBV12-4 with TRBJ1-6; no definite D call. The V end was cut by 0 bases, the J end by 5 bases, with 8 bases between. The CDR3 is 15 residues long. In nucleotides, the CDR3 is TGTGCCAGCAGTTTAGCGCGAGATAATAATTCACCCCTCCACTTT. It encodes CASSLARDNNSPLHF.

This clone came up many times. The V and J genes are TRBV28 and TRBJ1-5; D may be TRBD1 (5 bases). V lost 8 bases and J lost 1, with 12 bases in between. The length of the CDR3 is 14 residues. CDR1 is MDHEN and CDR2 is SYDVKM in the germline V gene. The CDR3 coding sequence is TGTGCCAGCCTACTGGGGGGAAGCAATCAGCCCCAGCATTTT. It is translated as CASLLGGSNQPQHF.

This clone has ten or more counts. The rearrangement joins TRBV19 to TRBJ1-5; no clear D. The V end lost 3 bases, the J end lost 5 bases, and 5 bases lay between the germline ends. There are 12 residues in the CDR3. Germline CDR1 and CDR2: LNHDA and SQIVND (reference sequence). CDR3 coding DNA: TGTGCCAGTAGTATGACGTATCAGCCCCAGCATTTT. Residues: CASSMTYQPQHF.